These T cell receptor beta chains were read from a single sample in a study of T cells in Graves' hyperthyroidism and ophthalmopathy. TCRdb re-called the multiplex PCR reads through MiXCR, storing one row per CDR3 protein. The sample has hundreds of thousands of distinct CDR3 sequences, less than 25% seen once; the top ten hold 34%. Sequencing used blood. Every receptor here comes from a man aged 25 to 45 with Graves' ophthalmopathy. CDR3s include the opening cysteine and the closing phenylalanine or tryptophan. A D gene is named only where the DNA matches it firmly. A clone size is listed for some rows: how often the clone was seen (once, few, many), or a class if it is expanded.

clone_size	d_call	v_call	j_call	cdr3_nt	cdr3_aa
many	TRBD2	TRBV28	TRBJ2-1	TGTGCCAGCAGCCGAAAAGCGGGAGTGGTCGGTGAGCAGTTCTTC	CASSRKAGVVGEQFF
NA	TRBD1	TRBV6-1	TRBJ2-7	TGTGACAGCAGCCCCGGGACAGCCTACGAGCAGTACTTC	CDSSPGTAYEQYF
NA	NA	TRBV6-1	TRBJ1-2	TGTGCCAGCAGACCCAGGGACACCTATGGCTACACCTTC	CASRPRDTYGYTF
NA	TRBD2	TRBV20-1	TRBJ2-5	TGCAGTGCTAGCGGTCGGCTAGCGGGAGCAGAGACCCAGTACTTC	CSASGRLAGAETQYF
NA	NA	TRBV7-2	TRBJ2-5	TGTGCCAGCAGCTCCCCCCCGGACTACCTATTAGAGACCCAGTACTTC	CASSSPPDYLLETQYF
few	TRBD1	TRBV29-1	TRBJ1-4	TGCAGCGCCGAGACAGGGGGAAATGAAAAACTGTTTTTT	CSAETGGNEKLFF
many	NA	TRBV11-2	TRBJ2-1	TGTGCCAGCAGCTCCGGGCTCGGCGAGGTTGGGGAGCAGTTCTTC	CASSSGLGEVGEQFF
many	NA	TRBV11-1	TRBJ2-3	TGTGCCAGCAGCCCGCCGGGCCTCCCCACAGATACGCAGTATTTT	CASSPPGLPTDTQYF
few	TRBD2	TRBV29-1	TRBJ2-1	TGCAGCGTTGGAGCGGGACTGGGGAACAATGAGCAGTTCTTC	CSVGAGLGNNEQFF
NA	TRBD2	TRBV9	TRBJ2-7	TGTGCCAGTCCGGGACTAGCGAGCTCCTACGAGCAGTACTTC	CASPGLASSYEQYF
many	NA	TRBV7-9	TRBJ2-1	TGTGCCAGCAGCTTCCTGGACGGCTCCTACAATGAGCAGTTCTTC	CASSFLDGSYNEQFF
many	TRBD1	TRBV6-1	TRBJ1-5	TGTGCCAGCAGTTTTCCCGACAGGGACGCCTATCAGCCCCAGCATTTT	CASSFPDRDAYQPQHF
NA	NA	TRBV4-3	TRBJ1-4	TGCGCCAGCAGCCAAGATCTCGGGCAGGGTGAAAAACTGTTTTTT	CASSQDLGQGEKLFF
NA	NA	TRBV7-9	TRBJ2-7	TGTGCCAGCAGCTTCCCCGGGGGACTCGAGCAGTACTTC	CASSFPGGLEQYF
NA	NA	TRBV2	TRBJ2-2	TGTGCCAGCAGTGAACGCGACAACGACACCGGGGAGCTGTTTTTT	CASSERDNDTGELFF
NA	NA	TRBV6-1	TRBJ2-2	TGTGCCAGCAGTACCGGGACTGTCGGCGGGGAGCTGTTTTTT	CASSTGTVGGELFF
NA	NA	TRBV28	TRBJ1-2	TGTGCCAGCAGTCCTACCTTTTTCCGGGAGACTTTTAACTATGGCTACACCTTC	CASSPTFFRETFNYGYTF
many	NA	TRBV7-2	TRBJ2-7	TGTGCCAGCAGCCCGCAGGGGATCGGCTACGAGCAGTACTTC	CASSPQGIGYEQYF
few	TRBD1	TRBV20-1	TRBJ2-2	TGCAGTGCTACTCAAGGGGGCTACACCGGGGAGCTGTTTTTT	CSATQGGYTGELFF
many	TRBD1	TRBV7-3	TRBJ2-1	TGTGCCAGCAGCTTAATGCCCGGGACAGGCAACGAGTCCTACAATGAGCAGTTCTTC	CASSLMPGTGNESYNEQFF
few	TRBD2	TRBV6-1	TRBJ2-5	TGTGCCAGCAGCCCCCCGTTGGGAGGGCAAGAGACCCAGTACTTC	CASSPPLGGQETQYF
few	NA	TRBV6-1	TRBJ1-5	TGTGCCAGCAAGAGTTCAGGGCCGCCCCAGCATTTT	CASKSSGPPQHF
NA	NA	TRBV28	TRBJ1-2	TGTGCCAGCAGTTTGGACCCCCGGTATGGCTACACCTTC	CASSLDPRYGYTF
few	NA	TRBV5-1	TRBJ1-5	TGCGCCAGCAGCTTGTTAGGCCAGAAGAATCAGCCCCAGCATTTT	CASSLLGQKNQPQHF
many	TRBD2	TRBV28	TRBJ2-7	TGTGCCAGCAGTTCTCCGCGGACTAGCGGGAGGGCCGGTCCCCCGGGCGAGCAGTACTTC	CASSSPRTSGRAGPPGEQYF
NA	NA	TRBV20-1	TRBJ2-7	TGCAGTGCCGGGGGTCCCCGTCGGGGTGAGCAGTACTTC	CSAGGPRRGEQYF
NA	NA	TRBV5-1	TRBJ2-3	TGCGCCAGCAGCTTAAGAGAATCTAGCACAGATACGCAGTATTTT	CASSLRESSTDTQYF
many	NA	TRBV2	TRBJ1-5	TGTGCCAGCACCCTCCGCGGTCAGCCCCAGCATTTT	CASTLRGQPQHF
NA	NA	TRBV15	TRBJ1-2	TGTGCCACCAGCGGACCGACAGAGCGACCTAACTATGGCTACACCTTC	CATSGPTERPNYGYTF
NA	TRBD1	TRBV7-9	TRBJ1-2	TGTGCCAGCAGCTTAAGAGAGAGACAGGGGATCGATGGCTACACCTTC	CASSLRERQGIDGYTF
NA	TRBD1	TRBV4-3	TRBJ2-3	TGCGCCAGCAGCCAAGATCCGCGAGGGGGCAAGGATACGCAGTATTTT	CASSQDPRGGKDTQYF
many	TRBD1	TRBV28	TRBJ2-7	TGTGCCAGCAGTTTATCGGCCGGGACAGCCTACGAGCAGTACTTC	CASSLSAGTAYEQYF
NA	NA	TRBV9	TRBJ2-3	TGTGCCAGCAGCGTAGGGAGCGACACAGATACGCAGTATTTT	CASSVGSDTDTQYF
few	NA	TRBV6-1	TRBJ1-2	TGTGCCAGTATTCGGACAGCTACAGACTATGGCTACACCTTC	CASIRTATDYGYTF
many	NA	TRBV11-2	TRBJ2-5	TGTGCCAGCAGCTCCGGCAGGGGACAGTACTTC	CASSSGRGQYF
many	TRBD1	TRBV28	TRBJ1-5	TGTGCCAGCAGTTTAATGAAACAGGGGGCTGGGGATAACAATCAGCCCCAGCATTTT	CASSLMKQGAGDNNQPQHF
many	NA	TRBV6-1	TRBJ1-1	TGTGCCAGCAGTCTGGGACCGGGGGCTGAAGCTTTCTTT	CASSLGPGAEAFF
NA	TRBD1	TRBV5-1	TRBJ2-2	TGCGCCAGCAGCTTGGCTGACAGGGTAACCGGGGAGCTGTTTTTT	CASSLADRVTGELFF
few	TRBD1	TRBV9	TRBJ1-2	TGTGCCAGCAGCGCCACCCAACAGGGGACCTATGGCTACACCTTC	CASSATQQGTYGYTF
NA	TRBD1	TRBV29-1	TRBJ2-2	TGCAGCGTTGCAGGGGGCCTCACCGGGGAGCTGTTTTTT	CSVAGGLTGELFF
NA	NA	TRBV5-4	TRBJ2-1	TGTGCCAGCAGCTATTTAGGGAGACCTGATGAGCAGTTCTTC	CASSYLGRPDEQFF
few	TRBD2	TRBV2	TRBJ2-1	TGTGCCAGCAGTGGGAGCGGTACCGGGGGGGAGCAGTTCTTC	CASSGSGTGGEQFF
few	TRBD1	TRBV2	TRBJ2-5	TGTGCCGGAAAGAACAGGGGAGAGACCCAGTACTTC	CAGKNRGETQYF
NA	NA	TRBV7-9	TRBJ1-2	TGTGCCAGCAGCTTAGTAAAGAAGGGCAACCGGTCTGGCTACACCTTC	CASSLVKKGNRSGYTF
NA	TRBD2	TRBV7-8	TRBJ2-2	TGTGCCAGCAGCTACCCCCGGAGTAGCGGGGTGAGGCCCACCGGGGAGCTGTTTTTT	CASSYPRSSGVRPTGELFF
many	TRBD1	TRBV27	TRBJ2-5	TGTGCCAGCAGTTTAAGGCCCCCAGGGGGTCAAGAGACCCAGTACTTC	CASSLRPPGGQETQYF
NA	NA	TRBV20-1	TRBJ2-7	TGCAGTGCGTCGGGATCCTTCTACGAGCAGTACTTC	CSASGSFYEQYF
NA	NA	TRBV19	TRBJ2-7	TGTGCCAGTAGTCGATGGGACGTAGGGGACGAGCAGTACTTC	CASSRWDVGDEQYF
many	NA	TRBV30	TRBJ1-6	TGTGCCTGGAGTGTAGTGGGGTATGGTAATTCACCCCTCCACTTT	CAWSVVGYGNSPLHF
few	TRBD2	TRBV6-2/TRBV6-3	TRBJ2-1	TGTGCCAGCAGTTACCTTAGCGGGAGAGGAAATGAGCAGTTCTTC	CASSYLSGRGNEQFF
NA	NA	TRBV20-1	TRBJ2-1	TGCAGTGCTAGAGAGACGGGGGACAATTACAATGAGCAGTTCTTC	CSARETGDNYNEQFF
few	NA	TRBV2	TRBJ2-6	TGTGCCGAAAGGTCTGGGGCCAACGTCCTGACTTTC	CAERSGANVLTF
NA	TRBD2	TRBV7-9	TRBJ2-7	TGTGCCAGCAGCTTAGTAGCGGGAGGGCGCTTCTACGAGCAGTACTTC	CASSLVAGGRFYEQYF
NA	NA	TRBV9	TRBJ2-2	TGTGCCAGCACCGGGGGACCAAACACCGGGGAGCTGTTTTTT	CASTGGPNTGELFF
few	TRBD2	TRBV6-1	TRBJ2-1	TGTGCCAGCAGGACTAGCTCGCTGGTTGGCAATGAGCAGTTCTTC	CASRTSSLVGNEQFF